This T cell receptor (beta chain) was sequenced in a study of OX40 agonist ivuxolimab in advanced cancers. Study-level background: The costimulatory receptor OX40 (CD134) was targeted by ivuxolimab, a fully human IgG2 agonistic monoclonal antibody. Intravenous ivuxolimab was administered to patients every 2 weeks at six dose levels: 0.01, 0.1, 0.3, 1.5, 3 and 10 mg/kg. Among the approximately 50 dose-escalation patients, some 19 had hepatocellular carcinoma, around 15 melanoma, 9 renal cell carcinoma and 9 head and neck cancer. In the dose-escalation cohort, 82.7% of patients were male, and the mean age was about 55 years, with a range of 23 to 79. Patients were allowed to have had prior anti-PD-1, anti-PD-L1 or anti-CTLA-4 therapy, and 40% to 45% of the dose-escalation patients had been treated with checkpoint inhibitors. Partial responses occurred in three dose-escalation patients: two with cutaneous melanoma and one with hepatocellular carcinoma. Peripheral TCRbeta sequencing was intended to test whether TCR sequence diversity was altered and clonal T-cell expansion was caused by ivuxolimab. The paper describes the monotherapy dose-escalation part (N of about 52 patients) of the phase I trial of ivuxolimab.

Only a few counts were recorded for this clone. Its antigen target is currently unknown. No base-level quality is on record; no much larger clone is a single base apart. The trial excluded patients who had a history of autoimmune disease or who were on systemic immunosuppression. In every dose cohort, peripheral blood was drawn for TCR sequencing at baseline, cycle 4 day 1, and cycle 7 day 1. The samples were taken from a phase I, first-in-human, multicenter, open-label dose-escalation trial of ivuxolimab. Adults with locally advanced or metastatic head and neck squamous cell, hepatocellular, melanoma or renal cell carcinoma were enrolled in the trial. Before TCR sequencing, CD4+ and CD8+ T cells were separately sorted from peripheral blood. Findings and caveats that apply to the study as a whole: Low levels of normalized T-cell clonal expansion were also seen in some patients who did not respond. After ivuxolimab, CD8+ T cells had more expanded clones than CD4+ T cells on average. In the 0.1-3.0 mg/kg groups, partial responders had among the lowest normalized peripheral clonal expansion, particularly in CD8+ T cells. At doses of 0.1 to 3.0 mg/kg, clonal expansion of both CD4+ and CD8+ T cells in blood was seen between baseline and week 6. The antigen specificity of the clonally expanded peripheral T cells was not determined.

The junction carries 10 bases between V and J, which are trimmed by 7 bases and 0 bases respectively. The CDR3, from cysteine to phenylalanine, totals 14 residues. Of all the DNA, just the CDR3 is kept, 42 bases in frame from base 1. Via the germline V gene (reference sequence), CDR1 is LNHDA and CDR2 SQIVND. Genomic DNA was extracted from sorted cells for sequencing of the TCRbeta CDR3 region. TCRbeta CDR3 regions were sequenced using the immunoSEQ Assay. Held by TCRdb, this immuneACCESS table contains in-frame sequences only and omits some clones. Under half of the omission traces to an unresolved V gene where checked; the cause of the rest is unknown. The sample table lists 75,000 or so clones, roughly 84% of them with a count of one. The top ten constitute about 7.4% of the sample.

The sequence is built from TRBV19 and TRBJ1-5, with no confident D gene call. This clonotype originated in an adult with an advanced solid tumor such as melanoma, head and neck, liver or kidney cancer. The sample in question was CD4+ or CD8+ T cells sorted from blood, obtained in a trial of the OX40 agonist ivuxolimab. The CDR3 has the sequence CASTNPFSNQPQHF. In nucleotide form, the sequence is TGTGCCAGTACTAATCCGTTTAGCAATCAGCCCCAGCATTTT.